These T cell receptor beta chains were read from a single sample in a study of response to subunit inactivated influenza vaccine. One entry per CDR3 protein, called by TCRdb with MiXCR from the RT-PCR reads. The sample contains approximately 700,000 distinct CDR3 sequences, approximately 13% of which appear only once. This specimen was PBMCs from blood, taken 14 days before vaccination. The receptors here all came from a man aged 50 or older who received an inactivated influenza vaccine. The CDR3 runs from the conserved cysteine through the conserved F or W. Fields, in order: clone size, D gene, V gene, J gene, CDR3 DNA, CDR3 protein. The D gene is left open where the match is weak. Clone size is shown for a subset of rows, as once, few, many or a class of expanded clone.

-	-	TRBV2	TRBJ2-1	TGTGCCAGCAGTGGTACAGTAAACTACAATGAGCAGTTCTTC	CASSGTVNYNEQFF
many	-	TRBV11-2	TRBJ2-7	TGTGCCAGCAGCTTAGGAGGGGTCGAGCAGTACTTC	CASSLGGVEQYF
few	-	TRBV20-1	TRBJ2-1	TGCAGTGCTAGTTCCCCAAGGGGGTATGAGCAGTTCTTC	CSASSPRGYEQFF
few	-	TRBV11-1	TRBJ2-6	TGTGCCAGCAGCACCGAGGGATATGGGGCCAACGTCCTGACTTTC	CASSTEGYGANVLTF
few	-	TRBV5-5	TRBJ1-5	TGTGCCAGCAGCCCGCTAACCCATAGCAATCAGCCCCAGCATTTT	CASSPLTHSNQPQHF
few	TRBD2	TRBV27	TRBJ2-3	TGTGCCAGCAGTCCAGGGGGACTAGCGGGGGGACGGGTCCAGTATTTT	CASSPGGLAGGRVQYF
-	-	TRBV7-2	TRBJ2-1	TGTGCCAGCAGCCCTACAGGGTCTGAGCAGTTCTTC	CASSPTGSEQFF
few	TRBD1	TRBV20-1	TRBJ1-1	TGCAGTGCTCCCCGGGACAGGGGGCAGACTGAAGCTTTCTTT	CSAPRDRGQTEAFF
few	-	TRBV18	TRBJ1-3	TGTGCCAGCTCACCACGTCAGATCTCTGGAAACACCATATATTTT	CASSPRQISGNTIYF
-	TRBD2	TRBV2	TRBJ2-5	TGTGCCAGCGGGATCGGGACTAGTGGGCCCTTC	CASGIGTSGPF
few	TRBD2	TRBV12-3/TRBV12-4	TRBJ2-1	TGTGCCAGCAGTTCTGGACTAGCGGGGTCCCAGGAGCAGTTCTTC	CASSSGLAGSQEQFF
-	TRBD2	TRBV29-1	TRBJ2-7	TGCAGCGCTAAGCGGGATACCTACGAGCAGTACTTC	CSAKRDTYEQYF
-	-	TRBV5-1	TRBJ2-7	TGCGCCAGCAGCTTGGTCTTGGTGGCCGGGACAAGGACCTACGAGCAGTACTTC	CASSLVLVAGTRTYEQYF
-	-	TRBV2	TRBJ2-1	TGTGCCAGCAGTGAAGGGCTGCGCTCCTACAATGAGCAGTTCTTC	CASSEGLRSYNEQFF
few	TRBD2	TRBV24-1	TRBJ2-3	TGTGCCACCAGTGACCCGAGGACTAGCGGGAGGACAGATACGCAGTATTTT	CATSDPRTSGRTDTQYF
few	-	TRBV2	TRBJ2-1	TGTGCCAGCAGTGAAGCGCCGAATCCATCACAAACAGCCCGGCCCTTC	CASSEAPNPSQTARPF
few	TRBD2	TRBV30	TRBJ2-3	TGTGCCTGGAGTCTGACTAGCGGAACAGATACGCAGTATTTT	CAWSLTSGTDTQYF
few	TRBD1	TRBV9	TRBJ2-7	TGTGCCAGCAGCGGGGACAGCTTTTCCTACGAGCAGTACTTC	CASSGDSFSYEQYF
-	-	TRBV29-1	TRBJ2-2	TGCAGCGTTGATGTGACAGGACGCACCGGGGAGCTGTTTTTT	CSVDVTGRTGELFF
few	TRBD2	TRBV24-1	TRBJ2-1	TGTGCCACCAGTGAGCCCGGGACTAGCGGGGGGGTTAAGCAGTTCTTC	CATSEPGTSGGVKQFF
-	-	TRBV6-2/TRBV6-3	TRBJ2-5	TGTGCCAGCAGCTATATGGGTGGGGGCTACCAAGAGACCCAGTACTTC	CASSYMGGGYQETQYF
few	-	TRBV10-2	TRBJ2-5	TGCGCCAGCAGTGCCCGGTCGACCCAGTACTTC	CASSARSTQYF
-	-	TRBV12-3/TRBV12-4	TRBJ1-4	TGTGCCAGCAGCACCCGGGACACAACAACTAATGAAAAACTGTTTTTT	CASSTRDTTTNEKLFF
-	TRBD2	TRBV7-9	TRBJ2-1	TGTGCCAGCAGCTTAGCTCTGACTAGCGGGAGAGATGAGCAGTTCTTC	CASSLALTSGRDEQFF
-	-	TRBV3-1	TRBJ2-3	-	CASSQVASGSKYF
few	-	TRBV6-5	TRBJ2-2	TGTGCCAGCAGTTTCGTGTCCACCGGGGAGCTGTTTTTT	CASSFVSTGELFF
few	-	TRBV7-4	TRBJ1-5	TGTGCCAGCAGCCCGATTGGACCAGATCAGCCCCAGCATTTT	CASSPIGPDQPQHF
-	-	TRBV28	TRBJ2-2	TGTGCCAGCTACCCTGGGGCCGGGGAGCTGTTTTTT	CASYPGAGELFF
-	TRBD1	TRBV15	TRBJ2-2	TGTGCCACCAGCAGACCGTCCGGGACAGGGATCACCGGGGAGCTGTTTTTT	CATSRPSGTGITGELFF
few	-	TRBV4-2	TRBJ1-5	TGTGCCAGCAGCCACCTCTCGGGGTCTGGCAATCAGCCCCAGCATTTT	CASSHLSGSGNQPQHF
many	-	TRBV29-1	TRBJ2-7	TGCAGCGTCTCCAATGTGGGGGGTGGCTACGAGCAGTACTTC	CSVSNVGGGYEQYF
-	TRBD1	TRBV20-1	TRBJ1-2	TGCAGTGCTAGAGCGGCGTTCGGACAGGGAAGTGGTGATGGCTACACCTTC	CSARAAFGQGSGDGYTF
-	TRBD1	TRBV10-2	TRBJ1-1	TGCGCCAGCAGACAGGACAGGGAGGTCACTGAAGCTTTCTTT	CASRQDREVTEAFF
few	TRBD1	TRBV12-3/TRBV12-4	TRBJ1-5	TGTGCCAGCAGGGGACAGCCTAATCAGCCCCAGCATTTT	CASRGQPNQPQHF
-	-	TRBV2	TRBJ2-1	TGTGCCAGCAAGAGGGTTGAGGGCTTTAATGAGCAGTTCTTC	CASKRVEGFNEQFF
few	-	TRBV12-3/TRBV12-4	TRBJ2-1	TGTGCCAGCAGTCTATATGACAGGACGAGCTCCTACAATGAGCAGTTCTTC	CASSLYDRTSSYNEQFF
many	TRBD2	TRBV12-3/TRBV12-4	TRBJ2-7	TGTGCCAGCACCTGGGGGGGGTACGAGCAGTACTTC	CASTWGGYEQYF
-	-	TRBV29-1	TRBJ1-1	TGCAGCGTTGTGGGGCGACTGAACACTGAAGCTTTCTTT	CSVVGRLNTEAFF
few	-	TRBV3-1	TRBJ2-2	TGTGCCAGCAGCCAAGGGAGGACAGCGAACACCGGGGAGCTGTTTTTT	CASSQGRTANTGELFF
few	-	TRBV18	TRBJ2-5	TGTGCCAGCTCACAAAACAGCGAGGAGACCCAGTACTTC	CASSQNSEETQYF
-	TRBD1	TRBV29-1	TRBJ2-5	TGCAGCGTTGTTGGGACAGGGGAGACCCAGTACTTC	CSVVGTGETQYF
-	TRBD1	TRBV7-2	TRBJ2-1	TGTGCCAGCAGCTTAGCGGCATCCGGATGGGACAGCAACTTCTTC	CASSLAASGWDSNFF
few	-	TRBV6-1	TRBJ1-5	TGTGCCAGCAGCCCCGAGGGAGTTAGCAATCAGCCCCAGCATTTT	CASSPEGVSNQPQHF
-	-	TRBV6-2/TRBV6-3	TRBJ2-7	TGTGCCAGCAGCACGAGGGGTGGTAGCTACGAGCAGTACTTC	CASSTRGGSYEQYF
few	TRBD2	TRBV7-2	TRBJ2-5	TGTGCCAGCACTACCGGGGGAGCGGGGGGGCCCGGGGGGACCCAGTACTTC	CASTTGGAGGPGGTQYF
few	-	TRBV12-3/TRBV12-4	TRBJ2-3	TGTGCCAGCAGTTTTAGGTCGGGTTCCACAGATACGCAGTATTTT	CASSFRSGSTDTQYF
many	TRBD1	TRBV5-1	TRBJ1-1	TGCGCCAGCAGCCAAGGACAGGGGGGCGAAGCTTTCTTT	CASSQGQGGEAFF
-	-	TRBV3-1	TRBJ2-5	TGTGCCAGCAGCCAAAAGGGGGGGTCCGAGACCCAGTACTTC	CASSQKGGSETQYF
few	-	TRBV24-1	TRBJ2-2	TGTGCCACCAGTGATCCCGGGACAACCACCGGGGAGCTGTTTTTT	CATSDPGTTTGELFF
few	-	TRBV24-1	TRBJ1-4	TGTGCCACCAGTGAGCCGACGGTCCGTGGTGAAAAACTGTTTTTT	CATSEPTVRGEKLFF
-	TRBD1	TRBV7-9	TRBJ2-3	TGTGCCAGCAGCGCCAGACAGGGACGGAATCTGTATTTT	CASSARQGRNLYF
-	TRBD2	TRBV5-5	TRBJ2-1	TGTGCCAGCAGCCCGGGACTAGCGGGAGGTAAAGGGGATGAGCAGTTCTTC	CASSPGLAGGKGDEQFF
-	-	TRBV7-9	TRBJ2-7	TGTGCCAGCAGCTCCGTTATCTACGAGCAGTACTTC	CASSSVIYEQYF
few	TRBD2	TRBV7-2	TRBJ2-1	TGTGCCAGCAGCCGAGGGACTAGCGGGGAGTTCTTC	CASSRGTSGEFF
-	TRBD1	TRBV7-9	TRBJ2-2	TGTGCCATCGAGGGGGCTCCGAACACCGGGGAGCTGTTTTTT	CAIEGAPNTGELFF
few	TRBD1	TRBV5-1	TRBJ1-6	TGCGCCAGCAGCTTGATAAGCCCCGGGACAGATAATTCACCCCTCCACTTT	CASSLISPGTDNSPLHF
-	-	TRBV6-1	TRBJ1-3	TGTGCCAGTTACAGCAAAAGCTCTGGAAACACCATATATTTT	CASYSKSSGNTIYF
-	-	TRBV3-1	TRBJ1-3	TGTGCCAGCAGCCGGAAGAGGGGTTCCTCTGGAAACACCATATATTTT	CASSRKRGSSGNTIYF
-	TRBD2	TRBV19	TRBJ2-2	TGTGCCAGTAGTGGACTAGCGGGAGGGGACACCGGGGAGCTGTTTTTT	CASSGLAGGDTGELFF